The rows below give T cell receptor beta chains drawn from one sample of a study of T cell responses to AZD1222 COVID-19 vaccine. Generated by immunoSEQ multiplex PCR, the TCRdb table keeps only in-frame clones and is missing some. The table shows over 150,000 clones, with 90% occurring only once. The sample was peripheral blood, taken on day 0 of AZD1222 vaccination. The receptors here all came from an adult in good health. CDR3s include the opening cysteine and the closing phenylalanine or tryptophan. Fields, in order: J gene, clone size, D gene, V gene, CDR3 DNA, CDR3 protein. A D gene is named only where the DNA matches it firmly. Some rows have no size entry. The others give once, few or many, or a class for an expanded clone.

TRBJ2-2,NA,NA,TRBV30,TGTGCCTGGAGCTCTGGATATCCCGGGGAGCTGTTTTTT,CAWSSGYPGELFF
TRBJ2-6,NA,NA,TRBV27,TGTGCCAGCAGCCCCGTTGGATCTGGGGCCAACGTCCTGACTTTC,CASSPVGSGANVLTF
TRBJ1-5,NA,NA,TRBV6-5,TGTGCCAGCAGTTTGACGGGAGGTCAGTCCCAGCATTTT,CASSLTGGQSQHF
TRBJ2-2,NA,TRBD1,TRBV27,TGTGCCAGCAGTTTGCCAGGGGGCATGACCGGGGAGCTGTTTTTT,CASSLPGGMTGELFF
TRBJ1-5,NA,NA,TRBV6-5,TGTGCCAGCACCATAACAGGGATGAACCAGCCCCAGCATTTT,CASTITGMNQPQHF
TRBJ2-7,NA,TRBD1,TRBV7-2,TGTGCCAGCAGCCCCGGGGACAGGATGTCCTACGAGCAGTACTTC,CASSPGDRMSYEQYF
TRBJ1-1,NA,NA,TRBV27,TGTGCCAGCAGTCCCAGGGGGAACACTGAAGCTTTCTTT,CASSPRGNTEAFF
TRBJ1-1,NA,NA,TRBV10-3,TGTGCCATCAGGGGGAACACTGAAGCTTTCTTT,CAIRGNTEAFF
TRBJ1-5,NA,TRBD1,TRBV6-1,TGTGCCAGCAGTGATATGCCGGGACAGGGAGGTCAGCCCCAGCATTTT,CASSDMPGQGGQPQHF
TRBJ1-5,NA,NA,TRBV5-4,TGTGCCAGCAGCACAGAGCCCTATCAGCCCCAGCATTTT,CASSTEPYQPQHF
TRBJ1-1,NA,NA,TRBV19,TGTGCCAGTAGTAACCTTTGGGGCGGACAGAACTCTCGGGGCGGGAGGACTGAAGCTTTCTTT,CASSNLWGGQNSRGGRTEAFF
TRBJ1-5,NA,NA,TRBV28,TGTGCCAGCAGGAGCCGGGCAGGGTCCCAGCATTTT,CASRSRAGSQHF
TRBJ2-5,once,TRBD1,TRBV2,TGTGCCAGCAGTGGACAGGGGGCGCACCAAGAGACCCAGTACTTC,CASSGQGAHQETQYF
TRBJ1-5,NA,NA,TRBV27,TGTGCCAGCAGCCCTTTCTTACAAGACAATCAGCCCCAGCATTTT,CASSPFLQDNQPQHF
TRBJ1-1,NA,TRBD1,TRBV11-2,TGTGCCAGCAGCTCCCGGGACAGGGGTATCTACACTGAAGCTTTCTTT,CASSSRDRGIYTEAFF
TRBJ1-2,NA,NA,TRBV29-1,TGCAGCGTTGGGGAGGGGAGTTTGGATGGCTACACCTTC,CSVGEGSLDGYTF
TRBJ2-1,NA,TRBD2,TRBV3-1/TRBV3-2,TGTGCCAGCAGCCAGGATTCCCAAGCGGGAGCTGGCTACAATGAGCAGTTCTTC,CASSQDSQAGAGYNEQFF
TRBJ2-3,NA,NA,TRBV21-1,TGTGCCAGCAGCAAAACCGGGACAGGGGATACGCAGTATTTT,CASSKTGTGDTQYF
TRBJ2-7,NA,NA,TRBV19,TGTGCCAGTAGCCGAGAACGGGCGGACAGAGGCTACGAGCAGTACTTC,CASSRERADRGYEQYF
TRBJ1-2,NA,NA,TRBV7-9,TGTGCCAGCAGCTTCGGGGGCCAGGACTTAGGCTACACCTTC,CASSFGGQDLGYTF
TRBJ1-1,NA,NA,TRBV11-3,TGTGCCAGCAGCTTGTCCCTGAACACTGAAGCTTTCTTT,CASSLSLNTEAFF
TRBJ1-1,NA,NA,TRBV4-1,TGCGCCAGCAGCTGGGCGGTGGAAGTTGGTGAAGCTTTCTTT,CASSWAVEVGEAFF
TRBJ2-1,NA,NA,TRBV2,TGTGCCAGCAGTGATCCCGCCGGGGGAAGCGAGCAGTTCTTC,CASSDPAGGSEQFF